The 14 T cell receptor beta chains below all came from one sample that was sequenced in a study of blood T cells in healthy people across ages. Next came a second PCR, run for about 6 to 12 cycles, which used a sample-barcoded 5' primer along with a J-beta primer mix. TCRdb processed the 5' RACE reads anew with MiXCR; each CDR3 protein has one entry. The sample shows around 970,000 distinct CDR3 sequences, roughly 47% of them seen only once. Source material: blood. Receptors originate from a woman aged 60-70 years in good health.

The rearrangement uses TRBV7-9 and TRBJ2-1; tentative D call: TRBD2 (5 bases). V lost 3 bases to trimming and J lost 8 bases, with 20 bases between them. This CDR3 spans 16 amino acids. The germline CDR1 and CDR2 sequences are SEHNR and FQNEAQ (reference sequence). This CDR3 reads CASSFRRLGFGDEQFF. CDR3 nucleotides: TGTGCCAGCAGCTTTCGGAGGCTCGGCTTTGGGGATGAGCAGTTCTTC.

V usage is TRBV7-9 and J usage is TRBJ2-3; D uncertain. The germline V gene has CDR1 SEHNR and CDR2 FQNEAQ (reference sequence). V shed 3 bases and J shed 0 bases, with 13 bases lying between them. CDR3 length: 16 residues. The CDR3 reads CASSFLSAVSTDTQYF. The DNA for the CDR3 is TGTGCCAGCAGCTTTTTATCCGCGGTTAGCACAGATACGCAGTATTTT.

The J gene is TRBJ1-6, the V gene TRBV20-1; no firm D call. Per germline, CDR1 DFQATT and CDR2 SNEGSKA (reference sequence). The V end lost 6 bases, the J end lost 0 bases, and 18 bases lay between the germline ends. The CDR3 extends over 17 amino acids. CDR3 in DNA: TGCAGTGCCCGACCCCGGAATATTCGCTCCTATAATTCACCCCTCCACTTT. This translates into CSARPRNIRSYNSPLHF.

The J gene is TRBJ2-7, the V gene TRBV6-2 or TRBV6-3, with 13 nucleotides matching TRBD2. CDR3 size: 15 residues. The J segment lost 5 bases and the V segment lost 6 bases, leaving 7 bases of the junction unmatched. CDR1 is MNHEY, CDR2 SVGEGT, per germline. CDR3 in amino acids: CASRPTSGRADEQYF. Written as DNA, the CDR3 is TGTGCCAGCAGGCCTACTAGCGGGAGGGCCGACGAGCAGTACTTC.

The chain carries TRBV6-1 and TRBJ2-4; 8 nucleotides match TRBD2. With V trimmed by 6 bases and J by 0 bases, 13 bases remained unmatched. The germline CDR1 and CDR2 sequences are MNHNS and SASEGT. This CDR3 is 18 amino acids long. CDR3 in amino acids: CASSLTSVTLLAKNIQYF. The CDR3 DNA sequence: TGTGCCAGCAGCCTGACTAGCGTGACCTTATTAGCCAAAAACATTCAGTACTTC.

The genes are TRBV12-3 or TRBV12-4 and TRBJ2-4; maybe TRBD2 (5 bases). The J call may not be correct, given that the DNA end is closer to TRBJ2-5. The length of the CDR3 is 16 residues. The CDR3 nucleotides read TGTGCCAGCAGTTCTGATGGAACGAAGGCGGGAGAGACCCAGTACTTC. It translates to CASSSDGTKAGETQYF.

This clonotype was detected once. J is TRBJ2-2 and V is TRBV30; D may be TRBD2 (6 bases). The CDR3 loop spans 13 amino acids. CDR1 is GTSNPN and CDR2 is SVGIG in the germline V gene (reference sequence). The V gene lost 6 bases and the J gene lost 6 bases, with 14 bases spanning the gap. For the CDR3, the DNA is TGTGCCTGTCACAACGGGGGAGCCGGGGAGCTGTTTTTT. Residues: CACHNGGAGELFF.

This clonotype appeared once. A clone one base away is much larger, so this may be a read error. V usage is TRBV2 and J usage is TRBJ2-1; D gene unclear. The better agreement between TRBJ2-7 and the DNA end casts doubt on the J call. This CDR3 region has 13 residues. In germline, CDR1 is SNHLY, CDR2 FYNNEI. The CDR3 DNA reads as TGTGCCAGCAGTTCAAGCTCCTACAATGAGCAGTACTTC. It yields the protein CASSSSSYNEQYF.

This clonotype was detected a few times. The rearrangement links TRBV18 to TRBJ2-5, with D unresolved. Between the trimmed V and J ends, which lost 0 bases and 3 bases, there was a span of 11 bases. CDR1 is KGHSH and CDR2 is LQKENI in the germline V gene. This CDR3 spans 15 amino acids. CDR3 in amino acids: CASSPPGWSEETQYF. The CDR3 coding sequence is TGTGCCAGCTCACCACCGGGATGGTCGGAAGAGACCCAGTACTTC. The full variable domain, its missing parts supplied by reference TRBV18 and TRBJ2-5, is NAGVMQNPRHLVRRRGQEARLRCSPMKGHSHVYWYRQLPEEGLKFMVYLQKENIIDESGMPKERFSAEFPKEGPSILRIQQVVRGDSAAYFCASSPPGWSEETQYFGPGTRLLVL.

In its sample, this clonotype was seen a few times. The V and J genes are TRBV9 and TRBJ2-6, with 7 bases aligning to TRBD1. The CDR3 loop spans 17 amino acids. The trim removed 4 bases at V and 0 bases at J, leaving 7 bases unmatched. CDR1 SGDLS and CDR2 YYNGEE come from the germline V gene. For the CDR3, the DNA is TGTGCCAGCAGCAGGGACAGAATAAACTCTGGGGCCAACGTCCTGACTTTC. It codes for CASSRDRINSGANVLTF.

The CDR3 DNA follows: TGCGCCAGCAGCCGGACTACCGACGAACAAGGCACAGATACGCAGTATTTT. It yields the protein CASSRTTDEQGTDTQYF. V usage is TRBV4-1 and J usage is TRBJ2-3, with D possibly matching TRBD2 (6 bases). CDR3 size: 17 residues. Germline CDR1 reads MGHRA; CDR2 reads YSYEKL. V was cut by 4 bases and J by 1 base, with 18 bases left in between.

V is TRBV6-4 and J is TRBJ2-3; tentatively, D is TRBD2 (5 bases). This CDR3 has 16 amino acids. Deletions cut 6 bases from V and 4 bases from J, with 20 bases between. Germline CDR1 is MRHNA and CDR2 is SNTAGT. In nucleotides, the CDR3 is TGTGCCAGCAGCTTACTACCTAGCACTAACGCAGATACGCAGTATTTT. Protein: CASSLLPSTNADTQYF.

The J gene is TRBJ2-7, the V gene TRBV4-3; D is unresolved. V shed 0 bases and J shed 5 bases, with 11 bases lying between them. This CDR3 is 14 amino acids long. Germline V gene data show CDR1 as LGHNA and CDR2 as YSLEER. The CDR3 region is CASSQDGNTDEQYF. Written as DNA, the CDR3 is TGCGCCAGCAGCCAAGATGGAAACACCGACGAGCAGTACTTC.

This clonotype has at least ten counts. The V gene is TRBV29-1, the J gene TRBJ2-7; 10 positions match TRBD2. Per the germline V gene, CDR1 is SQVTM and CDR2 is ANQGSEA. This CDR3 spans 13 amino acids. Trimming at V came to 6 bases and at J to 7 bases, leaving 9 bases not matched to a gene. The CDR3 loop is CSVILAGRYEQYF. As DNA, the CDR3 is TGCAGCGTCATACTAGCGGGGCGTTATGAGCAGTACTTC.